This record covers a single TCR beta chain. Antigen specificity is unknown. Being one base from a much bigger clone, this may be a read error. Germline V gives CDR1 SEHNR, CDR2 FQNEAQ (reference sequence). The length of the CDR3 is 12 residues. RNA transcripts served as the template for amplifying TCR beta CDR3 regions. When the TCR CDR3 underwent first-round RT-PCR, the HTBI primer set was used. Each CDR3 protein gets one entry after TCRdb re-called the multiplex PCR reads with MiXCR. The profile shows about 600,000 distinct CDR3 sequences, more than 15% of them singletons. The study included ophthalmopathy patients with Clinical Activity Score at least 3, NOSPECS grade at least 4 and duration under 3 months. Out of 10 ml of fresh peripheral blood came the PBMCs. This specimen belongs to a study of T cells in Graves' hyperthyroidism and ophthalmopathy. Study details: Before any treatment, at initial diagnosis, peripheral blood was collected. General observations from the study: Stable hyperthyroidism was told apart from ophthalmopathy by a model built on 13 V-J features.

This clonotype was obtained from a middle-aged woman with Graves' ophthalmopathy. Input material: blood. This rearrangement joins TRBV7-9 to TRBJ2-7, with D hard to call. The CDR3 DNA is TGTGCCTGCAGCTCAGGTGACTACGAGCAGTACTTC. This gives the protein CACSSGDYEQYF.